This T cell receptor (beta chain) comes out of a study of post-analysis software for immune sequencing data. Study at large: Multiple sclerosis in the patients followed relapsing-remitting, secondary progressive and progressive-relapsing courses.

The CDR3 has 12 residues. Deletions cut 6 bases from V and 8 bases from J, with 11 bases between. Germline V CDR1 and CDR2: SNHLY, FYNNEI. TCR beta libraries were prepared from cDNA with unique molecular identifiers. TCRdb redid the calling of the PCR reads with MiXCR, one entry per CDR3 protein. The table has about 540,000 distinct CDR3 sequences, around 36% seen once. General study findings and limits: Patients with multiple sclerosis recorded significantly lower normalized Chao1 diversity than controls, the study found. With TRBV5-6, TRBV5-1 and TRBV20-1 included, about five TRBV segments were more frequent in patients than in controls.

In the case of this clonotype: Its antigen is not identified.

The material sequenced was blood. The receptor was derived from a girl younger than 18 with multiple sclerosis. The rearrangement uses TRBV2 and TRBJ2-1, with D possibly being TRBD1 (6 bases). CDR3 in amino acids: CASSKGGYEQFF. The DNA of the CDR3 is TGTGCCAGCAGCAAAGGGGGATATGAGCAGTTCTTC.